This entry describes one T cell receptor (beta chain). As yet, its antigen is unknown. The CDR3 consists of 17 residues. Germline V gene sequence: CDR1 KGHDR, CDR2 SFDVKD. The V end lost 2 bases, the J end lost 0 bases, and 12 bases lay between the germline ends. The data were obtained in a study of vaccination and CD4 T cells after COVID-19. Documented treatment: 10-day PBMC culture with coronavirus spike peptide pools or control peptides (ViraFEST assay). Once obtained from cultured CD4+ T cells, the DNA was sequenced using the Oncomine TCR Beta short-read assay. TCRdb reprocessed the PCR reads with MiXCR, giving one entry per CDR3 protein. The table lists around 19,000 distinct CDR3 sequences, 35% to 55% of them singletons, with around 12% in the top ten.

Sequencing input: CD4+ T cells from blood, cultured in vitro. The receptor was isolated from a human donor who had recovered from COVID-19. The gene calls are TRBV24-1 and TRBJ2-2; a weak D match, TRBD2 (5 bases). CDR3 sequence (DNA): TGTGCCACCAGTGATTCTACACGGGAAGCGAACACCGGGGAGCTGTTTTTT. Translating it yields CATSDSTREANTGELFF.